The rows below give T cell receptor beta chains drawn from one sample of a study of radiation and T cells in renal cell carcinoma. Clones were read by immunoSEQ multiplex PCR, and TCRdb kept only the in-frame ones, dropping some. The table has approximately 150,000 clones, 75% to 90% seen once; the top ten hold under 30%. The source was blood, collected from a patient whose treatment included radiotherapy and nephrectomy. These receptors came from a woman between 50 and 59 years old with renal cell carcinoma. Each CDR3 is given with its conserved first and last residue. Each record gives: V gene, J gene, clone size, CDR3 protein. For some rows the clone size is stated as once, few or many, or as a class when expanded; others skip it.

v_call: TRBV6-6
j_call: TRBJ1-4
clone_size: NA
cdr3_aa: CASKALIGLFF

v_call: TRBV30
j_call: TRBJ1-1
clone_size: once
cdr3_aa: CASQGWPMNTEAFF

v_call: TRBV9
j_call: TRBJ1-1
clone_size: once
cdr3_aa: CASSVAGGANTEAFF

v_call: TRBV4-3
j_call: TRBJ1-1
clone_size: once
cdr3_aa: CASSQELDRGAFF

v_call: TRBV6-5
j_call: TRBJ1-1
clone_size: NA
cdr3_aa: CASSPEWNSNTEAFF

v_call: TRBV7-2
j_call: TRBJ1-2
clone_size: NA
cdr3_aa: CASSLVGTGDDYGYTF

v_call: TRBV6-1
j_call: TRBJ1-6
clone_size: NA
cdr3_aa: CASTLGRNLSPLHF

v_call: TRBV5-1
j_call: TRBJ1-1
clone_size: few
cdr3_aa: CASSLLMNTEAFF

v_call: TRBV5-1
j_call: TRBJ1-1
clone_size: NA
cdr3_aa: CASSLAHGNTEAFF

v_call: TRBV5-4
j_call: TRBJ1-2
clone_size: NA
cdr3_aa: CASSLATQGGYTF

v_call: TRBV6-1
j_call: TRBJ1-5
clone_size: NA
cdr3_aa: CASSEDPSTFYSNQPQHF

v_call: TRBV6-1
j_call: TRBJ2-7
clone_size: NA
cdr3_aa: CASTPGTEYEQYF

v_call: TRBV4-3
j_call: TRBJ1-5
clone_size: NA
cdr3_aa: CASGGDRGGPQHF